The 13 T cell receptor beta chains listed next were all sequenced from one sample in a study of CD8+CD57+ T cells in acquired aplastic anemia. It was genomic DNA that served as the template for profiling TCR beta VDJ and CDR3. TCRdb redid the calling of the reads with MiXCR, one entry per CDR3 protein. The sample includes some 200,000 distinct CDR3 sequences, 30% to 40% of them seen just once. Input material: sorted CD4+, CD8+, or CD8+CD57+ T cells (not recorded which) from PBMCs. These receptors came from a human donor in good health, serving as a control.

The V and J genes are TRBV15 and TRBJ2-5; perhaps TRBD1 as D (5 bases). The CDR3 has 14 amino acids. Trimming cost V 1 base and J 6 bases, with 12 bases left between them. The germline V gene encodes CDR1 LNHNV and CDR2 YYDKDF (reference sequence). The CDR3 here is CATSRAWGAQTQYF. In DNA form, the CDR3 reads TGTGCCACCAGCAGAGCATGGGGCGCGCAGACCCAGTACTTC.

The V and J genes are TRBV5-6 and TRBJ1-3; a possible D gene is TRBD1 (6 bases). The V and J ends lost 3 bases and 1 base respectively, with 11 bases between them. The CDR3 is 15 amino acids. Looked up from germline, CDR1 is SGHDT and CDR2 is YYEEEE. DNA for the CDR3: TGTGCCAGCAGCTCCCAGGACAGATCTGGAAACACCATATATTTT. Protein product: CASSSQDRSGNTIYF.

The CDR3 here is CASNTDRGLSPLNTEAFF. Written as DNA, the CDR3 is TGTGCCAGCAACACGGACAGGGGGCTCTCCCCGCTGAACACTGAAGCTTTCTTT. This chain uses TRBV12-3 or TRBV12-4 with TRBJ1-1, with 11 bases identical to TRBD1. The CDR3 loop spans 18 amino acids. After removal of 7 bases from V and 0 bases from J, the junction contained 13 bases not matched to a gene.

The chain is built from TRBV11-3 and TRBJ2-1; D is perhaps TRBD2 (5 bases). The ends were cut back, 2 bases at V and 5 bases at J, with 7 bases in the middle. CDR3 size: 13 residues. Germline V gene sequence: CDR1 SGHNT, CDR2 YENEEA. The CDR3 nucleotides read TGTGCCAGCAGCTTATTGCGGGACAATGAGCAGTTCTTC. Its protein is CASSLLRDNEQFF. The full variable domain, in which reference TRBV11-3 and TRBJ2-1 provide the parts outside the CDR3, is EAGVVQSPRYKIIEKKQPVAFWCNPISGHNTLYWYLQNLGQGPELLIRYENEEAVDDSQLPKDRFSAERLKGVDSTLKIQPAELGDSAVYLCASSLLRDNEQFFGPGTRLTVL.

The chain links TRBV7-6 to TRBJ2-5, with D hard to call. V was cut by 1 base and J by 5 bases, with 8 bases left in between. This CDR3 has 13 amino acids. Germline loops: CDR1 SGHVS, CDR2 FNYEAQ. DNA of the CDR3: TGTGCCAGCAGCTTAGTAGTCTGGGAGACCCAGTACTTC. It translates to CASSLVVWETQYF.

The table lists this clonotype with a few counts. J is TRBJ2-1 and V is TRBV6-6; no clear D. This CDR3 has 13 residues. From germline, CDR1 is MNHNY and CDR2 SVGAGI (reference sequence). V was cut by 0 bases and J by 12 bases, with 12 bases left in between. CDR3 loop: CASSYSNGISQFF. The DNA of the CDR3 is TGTGCCAGCAGTTACTCAAATGGGATTTCGCAGTTCTTC.

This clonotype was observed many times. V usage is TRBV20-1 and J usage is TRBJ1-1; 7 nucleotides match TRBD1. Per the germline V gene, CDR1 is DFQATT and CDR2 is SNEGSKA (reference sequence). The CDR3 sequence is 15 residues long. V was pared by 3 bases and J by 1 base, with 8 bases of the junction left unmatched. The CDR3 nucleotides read TGCAGTGCTAGCCACAGGGGAAGAGGGAACACTGAAGCTTTCTTT. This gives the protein CSASHRGRGNTEAFF.

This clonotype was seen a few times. The CDR3, as DNA: TGTGCCAGCAGCCAAGGGAGCGGGAGACCAGATACGCAGTATTTT. Residues: CASSQGSGRPDTQYF. The genes are TRBV4-2 and TRBJ2-3, with TRBD2 matching over 8 bases. The CDR3 runs to 15 residues. V was clipped by 1 base and J by 4 bases; unmatched bases: 4. Germline V gives CDR1 LGHNA, CDR2 YNFKEQ.

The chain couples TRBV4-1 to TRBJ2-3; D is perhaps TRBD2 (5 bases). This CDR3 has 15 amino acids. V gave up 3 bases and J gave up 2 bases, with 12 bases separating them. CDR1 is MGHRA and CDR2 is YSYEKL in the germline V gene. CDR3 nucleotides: TGCGCCAGCAGCCAGATTGGACTTACCACAGATACGCAGTATTTT. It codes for CASSQIGLTTDTQYF.

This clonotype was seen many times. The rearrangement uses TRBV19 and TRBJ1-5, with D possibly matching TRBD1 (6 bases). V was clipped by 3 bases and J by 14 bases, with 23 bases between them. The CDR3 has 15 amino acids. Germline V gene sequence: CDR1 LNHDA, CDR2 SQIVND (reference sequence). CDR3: CASSIPTSTGPLEHF. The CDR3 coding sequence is TGTGCCAGTAGTATCCCCACCTCGACAGGACCCCTGGAGCATTTT.

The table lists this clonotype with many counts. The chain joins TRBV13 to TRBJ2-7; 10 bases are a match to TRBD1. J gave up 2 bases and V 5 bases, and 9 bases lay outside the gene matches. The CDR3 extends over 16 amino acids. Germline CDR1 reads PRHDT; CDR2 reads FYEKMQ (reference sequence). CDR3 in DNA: TGTGCCAGCAGCCATGCCGGGACAGGGGTCGCCTACGAGCAGTACTTC. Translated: CASSHAGTGVAYEQYF.

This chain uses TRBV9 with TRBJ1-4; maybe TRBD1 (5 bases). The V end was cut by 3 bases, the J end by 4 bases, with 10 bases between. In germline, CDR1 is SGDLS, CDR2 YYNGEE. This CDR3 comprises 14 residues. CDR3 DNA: TGTGCCAGCAGCGCCGGGACTTTTAATGAAAAACTGTTTTTT. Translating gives CASSAGTFNEKLFF.

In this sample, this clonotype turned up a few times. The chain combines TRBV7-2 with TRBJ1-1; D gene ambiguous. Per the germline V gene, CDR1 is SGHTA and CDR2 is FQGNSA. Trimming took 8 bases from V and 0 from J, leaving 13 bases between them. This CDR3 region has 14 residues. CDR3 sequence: CASSPDLMNTEAFF. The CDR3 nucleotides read TGTGCCAGCTCACCGGACCTCATGAACACTGAAGCTTTCTTT.